A selection of T cell receptor beta chains follows, all from one sample in a study of response to subunit inactivated influenza vaccine. TCRdb itself ran the RT-PCR reads through MiXCR, one entry per CDR3 protein. This sample carries roughly 190,000 distinct CDR3 sequences, about 12% of them seen once, and the ten largest clones take 25% to 35%. This same sample was also part of a study on T cells expressing NK-cell markers.

The source material was CD8+ T cells sorted from PBMCs, sampled less than 13 days after vaccination. The source of these receptors is a man in his fifties or sixties who received an inactivated influenza vaccine. CDR3s include the opening cysteine and the closing phenylalanine or tryptophan. Fields, in order: D gene, V gene, J gene, clone size, CDR3 DNA, CDR3 protein. The D gene is left open where the match is weak. The size of a clone is reported for some rows only, either as once, few or many, or as a class for expanded clones.

D: TRBD2; V: TRBV6-2/TRBV6-3; J: TRBJ2-1; size: NA; DNA: TGTGCCAGCAGTTACTCGACAGGTAGGAAAGGGACTAGCGGAGACAATGAGCAGTTCTTC; CDR3: CASSYSTGRKGTSGDNEQFF
D: NA; V: TRBV7-8; J: TRBJ2-6; size: many; DNA: TGTGCCAGCAGCCGAGCAGTCTCTGGGGCCAACGTCCTGACTTTC; CDR3: CASSRAVSGANVLTF
D: NA; V: TRBV7-9; J: TRBJ2-5; size: few; DNA: TGTGCCAGCAGCGACCGGTATCGAGAGACCCAGTACTTC; CDR3: CASSDRYRETQYF
D: TRBD1; V: TRBV9; J: TRBJ2-1; size: NA; DNA: TGTGCCAGCAGCGAAGGGGGCCCACGGGATGAGCAGTTCTTC; CDR3: CASSEGGPRDEQFF
D: TRBD1; V: TRBV5-1; J: TRBJ2-2; size: NA; DNA: TGCGCCAGCAGCGCGGAGATCCCGGGACAGGGCGTCGACACCGGGGAGCTGTTTTTT; CDR3: CASSAEIPGQGVDTGELFF
D: NA; V: TRBV12-3/TRBV12-4; J: TRBJ2-3; size: many; DNA: TGTGCCAGCAGCCTCACAGGGTGGGAGGGCACAGATACGCAGTATTTT; CDR3: CASSLTGWEGTDTQYF
D: NA; V: TRBV7-2; J: TRBJ2-7; size: NA; DNA: TGTGCCAGCAGCCCCACGGGGTGGGAGCAGTACTTC; CDR3: CASSPTGWEQYF
D: NA; V: TRBV3-1; J: TRBJ2-7; size: NA; DNA: TGTGCCAGCAGCCCCGGGCGATACTCCTACGAGCAGTACTTC; CDR3: CASSPGRYSYEQYF
D: NA; V: TRBV5-1; J: TRBJ1-1; size: few; DNA: TGCGCCAGCAGCCCCCCCACGAACACTGAAGCTTTCTTT; CDR3: CASSPPTNTEAFF
D: NA; V: TRBV13; J: TRBJ2-1; size: NA; DNA: TGTGCCAGCAGCTTATTGGCCGCGAGCTCCTACAATGAGCAGTTCTTC; CDR3: CASSLLAASSYNEQFF
D: NA; V: TRBV6-5; J: TRBJ1-2; size: NA; DNA: TGTGCCAGCAGTTACTCTAGGGGCTCCGGCTACACCTTC; CDR3: CASSYSRGSGYTF
D: TRBD1; V: TRBV20-1; J: TRBJ1-5; size: many; DNA: TGCAGTGCTACCGGGACAGGCAATCAGCCCCAGCATTTT; CDR3: CSATGTGNQPQHF
D: NA; V: TRBV2; J: TRBJ2-7; size: NA; DNA: TGTGCCGGCCAGACAGAACAGCCCTACGAGCAGTACTTC; CDR3: CAGQTEQPYEQYF
D: NA; V: TRBV3-1; J: TRBJ2-5; size: few; DNA: TGTGCCAGCAGCCAAGATTGGGACTTTCAAGAGACCCAGTACTTC; CDR3: CASSQDWDFQETQYF
D: NA; V: TRBV29-1; J: TRBJ2-2; size: few; DNA: TGCAGCGTTGAATCGGGGGCGGCCGGGGAGCTGTTTTTT; CDR3: CSVESGAAGELFF
D: NA; V: TRBV28; J: TRBJ2-5; size: few; DNA: TGTGCCAGTTTCTCGGGTCACTCGTCGGAGACCCAGTACTTC; CDR3: CASFSGHSSETQYF
D: TRBD2; V: TRBV11-1; J: TRBJ2-1; size: many; DNA: TGTGCCAGCAGCCTTGCGGGACTAGCGGGACGTGAGCAGTTCTTC; CDR3: CASSLAGLAGREQFF
D: TRBD1; V: TRBV2; J: TRBJ1-3; size: NA; DNA: TGTGCCAGCAGTTCCCCCTTAACGACAGGGGGGATCTTTGGAAACACCATATATTTT; CDR3: CASSSPLTTGGIFGNTIYF
D: TRBD2; V: TRBV3-1; J: TRBJ2-7; size: many; DNA: TGTGCCAGCAGCTTAGCGGGATCCCCTCTCGAGCAGTACTTC; CDR3: CASSLAGSPLEQYF
D: TRBD1; V: TRBV14; J: TRBJ2-7; size: NA; DNA: TGTGCCAGCAGCCAAGGATCGGGACAGGGCTACGAGCAGTACTTC; CDR3: CASSQGSGQGYEQYF
D: NA; V: TRBV12-3/TRBV12-4; J: TRBJ2-5; size: NA; DNA: TGTGCCAGCACGTTTTTGAGGCGATACCAAGAGACCCAGTACTTC; CDR3: CASTFLRRYQETQYF
D: NA; V: TRBV20-1; J: TRBJ1-2; size: few; DNA: TGCAGTGCGAGGGACACAAAGAGAGTAGGCCATGGCTACACCTTC; CDR3: CSARDTKRVGHGYTF
D: TRBD2; V: TRBV6-2/TRBV6-3; J: TRBJ2-1; size: NA; DNA: TGTGCCAGCACTGATTCCGGGACTAGGGGGGAGTTCTTC; CDR3: CASTDSGTRGEFF
D: TRBD1; V: TRBV7-6; J: TRBJ2-6; size: few; DNA: TGTGCCAGCAGCTTTCGACTCCGGGACAGGGTTTTGTCATCTGGGGCCAACGTCCTGACTTTC; CDR3: CASSFRLRDRVLSSGANVLTF
D: TRBD1; V: TRBV27; J: TRBJ2-3; size: NA; DNA: TGTGCCAGCACAAGGGGGCCCTATCCCAGAGATACGCAGTATTTT; CDR3: CASTRGPYPRDTQYF
D: TRBD2; V: TRBV9; J: TRBJ2-1; size: NA; DNA: TGTGCCAGCAGCGTGGGACTAGCGGGGAACAATGAGCAGTTCTTC; CDR3: CASSVGLAGNNEQFF
D: TRBD1; V: TRBV4-2; J: TRBJ2-7; size: few; DNA: TGTGCCAGCAGCCAAGATAGGGGACAGGGTATCTCCTACGAGCAGTACTTC; CDR3: CASSQDRGQGISYEQYF
D: TRBD2; V: TRBV11-2; J: TRBJ2-3; size: NA; DNA: TGTGCCAGCTGGGGCGGGAGGGCCGCGACAGATACGCAGTATTTT; CDR3: CASWGGRAATDTQYF
D: NA; V: TRBV4-3; J: TRBJ2-1; size: NA; DNA: TGCGCCAGCAGCCCAGGAGGGGCCCACAATGAGCAGTTCTTC; CDR3: CASSPGGAHNEQFF
D: TRBD2; V: TRBV27; J: TRBJ2-7; size: NA; DNA: TGTGCCAGCAGTTTTCTCGGGACTACCAACGAGCAGTACTTC; CDR3: CASSFLGTTNEQYF
D: TRBD2; V: TRBV15; J: TRBJ2-1; size: NA; DNA: TGTGCCACCAGCGGGACTAGCGGCCCCTACAATGAGCAGTTCTTC; CDR3: CATSGTSGPYNEQFF
D: NA; V: TRBV9; J: TRBJ2-6; size: few; DNA: TGTGCCAGCAGCGTGACTTCCTCTGGGGCCAACGTCCTGACTTTC; CDR3: CASSVTSSGANVLTF
D: NA; V: TRBV28; J: TRBJ2-1; size: NA; DNA: TGTGCCAGCATTAGCCACCCGAGGTATTCCAATGAGCAGTTCTTC; CDR3: CASISHPRYSNEQFF
D: TRBD1; V: TRBV29-1; J: TRBJ2-3; size: many; DNA: TGCAGCGGAGGGACAGGGCGCGCAGATACGCAGTATTTT; CDR3: CSGGTGRADTQYF
D: TRBD1; V: TRBV9; J: TRBJ1-4; size: NA; DNA: TGTGCCAGCAGTGGACAGGGGGGAAAACTGTTTTTT; CDR3: CASSGQGGKLFF
D: TRBD1; V: TRBV7-8; J: TRBJ2-7; size: NA; DNA: TGTGCCAGCAGCTTAGGACAGGGTAGTCCCTACGAGCAGTACTTC; CDR3: CASSLGQGSPYEQYF
D: NA; V: TRBV6-2/TRBV6-3; J: TRBJ1-5; size: few; DNA: TGTGCCAGCAGTACCTACAGGACGGTGGGGCAGCCCCAGCATTTT; CDR3: CASSTYRTVGQPQHF
D: NA; V: TRBV27; J: TRBJ2-5; size: NA; DNA: TGTGCCAGCAGTTTAGTCCCTTGGGAGACCCAGTACTTC; CDR3: CASSLVPWETQYF
D: TRBD1; V: TRBV5-1; J: TRBJ2-7; size: NA; DNA: TGCGCCAGCAGACCTACTCAGGGGGCCTACGAGCAGTACTTC; CDR3: CASRPTQGAYEQYF
D: NA; V: TRBV21-1; J: TRBJ2-5; size: NA; DNA: TGTGCCAGTAGTACCAACAGGAGTAAAGAGACCCAGTACTTC; CDR3: CASSTNRSKETQYF
D: NA; V: TRBV20-1; J: TRBJ2-5; size: many; DNA: TGCAGTGCAAAGGACAGCAGGTCGGAGACCCAGTACTTC; CDR3: CSAKDSRSETQYF
D: NA; V: TRBV14; J: TRBJ2-3; size: few; DNA: TGTGCCAGCAGTCAACTAGGGTGGACCACAGATACGCAGTATTTT; CDR3: CASSQLGWTTDTQYF